Following are 31 T cell receptor beta chains from one sample sequenced in a study of CD8+ T cells in alopecia areata. Extraction and reverse transcription of RNA yielded cDNA as the sequencing template. Sequencing used immunoSEQ multiplex PCR; TCRdb keeps in-frame clones, though not all of them. The sample shows about 200,000 clones, roughly 50% of them seen only once. The sequenced sample consisted of CD8+ T cells sorted from blood. These receptors came from a human donor in good health.

This clone came up a few times. The chain couples TRBV6-1 to TRBJ1-1; no clear D gene. Between the trimmed V and J ends, which lost 3 bases and 4 bases, there was a span of 15 bases. The CDR3 length is 15 residues. Germline V gene sequence: CDR1 MNHNS, CDR2 SASEGT. CDR3: CASSDSEGSVTEAFF. In DNA form, the CDR3 reads TGTGCCAGCAGTGATAGCGAGGGTTCGGTCACTGAAGCTTTCTTT.

In this sample, this clone turned up a few times. The gene calls are TRBV7-9 and TRBJ2-1; maybe TRBD2 (7 bases). This CDR3 has 13 amino acids. Trimming shortened V by 6 bases and J by 8 bases, and 14 bases separated the two germline ends. The germline V gene has CDR1 SEHNR and CDR2 FQNEAQ (reference sequence). The CDR3 loop is CASRPEGGHEQFF. CDR3 in DNA: TGTGCCAGCAGGCCAGAGGGGGGGCATGAGCAGTTCTTC.

The CDR3 DNA is TGCGCCAGCAGCCCGCGGGACAGTAATTCACCCCTCCACTTT. As protein: CASSPRDSNSPLHF. The chain uses TRBV4-1 and TRBJ1-6; 7 bases align to TRBD1. CDR1 MGHRA and CDR2 YSYEKL come from the germline V gene. The J segment lost 6 bases and the V segment lost 4 bases, leaving 3 bases of the junction unmatched. There are 14 residues in the CDR3.

This clone was detected a few times. The V and J genes are TRBV30 and TRBJ1-1; D is possibly TRBD1 (6 bases). Germline-derived CDR1 and CDR2 are GTSNPN and SVGIG (reference sequence). Trimming took 0 bases from V and 2 from J, leaving 13 bases between them. The CDR3 sequence is 15 residues long. In DNA, the CDR3 is TGTGCCTGGAGTGTACCCCAGACAGGAAACACTGAAGCTTTCTTT. It codes for CAWSVPQTGNTEAFF. The complete variable domain, with remaining parts taken from reference TRBV30 and TRBJ1-1, reads SQTIHQWPATLVQPVGSPLSLECTVEGTSNPNLYWYRQAAGRGLQLLFYSVGIGQISSEVPQNLSASRPQDRQFILSSKKLLLSDSGFYLCAWSVPQTGNTEAFFGQGTRLTVV.

This clone was recorded only once. The rearrangement joins TRBV15 to TRBJ2-7; D is unclear. This CDR3 contains 14 residues. Germline V gives CDR1 LNHNV, CDR2 YYDKDF (reference sequence). Trimming pared 1 base from V and 1 base from J, leaving 8 bases between. The CDR3 loop is CATSRGFTSYEQYF. As DNA, the CDR3 is TGTGCCACCAGCAGAGGTTTTACATCCTACGAGCAGTACTTC.

In its sample, this clone was seen a few times. This chain uses TRBV19 with TRBJ2-2, with D uncertain. The CDR3 sequence is 12 residues long. Germline values: CDR1 LNHDA, CDR2 SQIVND (reference sequence). V lost 4 bases to trimming and J lost 5 bases, with 5 bases between them. CDR3 residues: CASSTMTGELFF. In nucleotides, the CDR3 is TGTGCCAGTAGTACCATGACCGGGGAGCTGTTTTTT.

V usage is TRBV4-1 and J usage is TRBJ2-7, with no clear D. Trimming left V 1 base short and J 7 bases short, with 14 bases between. The CDR3 loop spans 14 amino acids. Per the germline V gene, CDR1 is MGHRA and CDR2 is YSYEKL. The CDR3 here is CASSQALSGEEQYF. The CDR3 DNA reads TGCGCCAGCAGCCAAGCCCTGTCAGGTGAGGAGCAGTACTTC.

The rearrangement uses TRBV5-1 and TRBJ1-2; 7 bases match TRBD1. J was trimmed by 7 bases and V by 1 base; bases with no gene match: 10. CDR3 length: 15 residues. Germline CDR1 and CDR2: SGHRS and YFSETQ. In nucleotides, the CDR3 is TGCGCCAGCAGCTTGATCGTGACAGGGCTAGGTGGCTACACCTTC. It is translated as CASSLIVTGLGGYTF. Together with reference TRBV5-1 and TRBJ1-2, the CDR3 gives the full variable domain: KAGVTQTPRYLIKTRGQQVTLSCSPISGHRSVSWYQQTPGQGLQFLFEYFSETQRNKGNFPGRFSGRQFSNSRSEMNVSTLELGDSALYLCASSLIVTGLGGYTFGSGTRLTVV.

This chain links TRBV7-9 with TRBJ2-7; 10 nucleotides match TRBD1. The CDR3 contains 14 residues. CDR1 SEHNR and CDR2 FQNEAQ come from the germline V gene (reference sequence). Trimming at V came to 3 bases and at J to 5 bases, leaving 4 bases not matched to a gene. The CDR3 loop reads CASSLGQGMDEQYF. DNA of the CDR3: TGTGCCAGCAGCTTGGGACAGGGGATGGACGAGCAGTACTTC.

This clone was found a few times. The sample contains more than one DNA sequence encoding this CDR3. This rearrangement joins TRBV5-1 to TRBJ2-7; D uncertain. Germline CDR1 is SGHRS and CDR2 is YFSETQ. Trimming left V 0 bases short and J 6 bases short, with 7 bases between. CDR3 length equals 12 residues. CDR3 in amino acids: CASSLETGEQYF. The CDR3 DNA reads as TGCGCCAGCAGCTTGGAAACGGGCGAGCAGTACTTC.

This clone appeared a few times. This chain uses TRBV7-7 with TRBJ2-5; weak D call: TRBD1 (5 bases). The CDR3 is 15 residues long. V lost 2 bases and J lost 3, with 13 bases in between. Germline lookup yields CDR1 SSHAT and CDR2 FNYEAQ (reference sequence). This CDR3 is CASSLFQGREETQYF. DNA for the CDR3: TGTGCCAGCAGCTTATTTCAGGGCCGGGAAGAGACCCAGTACTTC.

The chain joins TRBV6-5 to TRBJ1-1, with D possibly matching TRBD1 (5 bases). The germline gives CDR1 MNHEY, CDR2 SVGAGI. The CDR3 has 13 amino acids. Trimming took off 0 bases at V and 6 bases at J, with 8 bases between the two ends. CDR3 sequence (DNA): TGTGCCAGCAGTTACTCGACAGAGTCTGAAGCTTTCTTT. It translates to CASSYSTESEAFF.

The chain's CDR3 is CASRIRVAGGPVTDTQYF. The CDR3 DNA is TGTGCCAGCAGGATCCGGGTAGCGGGGGGGCCTGTCACAGATACGCAGTATTTT. The genes are TRBV5-4 and TRBJ2-3, with 11 bases lining up with TRBD2. Germline V gene sequence: CDR1 SGHNT, CDR2 YYREEE (reference sequence). The V segment lost 5 bases and the J segment 2 bases; nucleotides outside the gene matches: 13. This CDR3 is 18 amino acids long.

The gene calls are TRBV7-6 and TRBJ2-3; 13 bases agree with TRBD2. The trim removed 1 base at V and 1 base at J, leaving 2 bases unmatched. Germline V CDR1 and CDR2: SGHVS, FNYEAQ. The CDR3 length is 17 residues. The CDR3 DNA reads as TGTGCCAGCAGCTTAGGACTAGCGGGGGGACGCACAGATACGCAGTATTTT. The encoded protein is CASSLGLAGGRTDTQYF. The complete variable domain, with remaining parts taken from reference TRBV7-6 and TRBJ2-3, reads GAGVSQSPRYKVTKRGQDVALRCDPISGHVSLYWYRQALGQGPEFLTYFNYEAQQDKSGLPNDRFSAERPEGSISTLTIQRTEQRDSAMYRCASSLGLAGGRTDTQYFGPGTRLTVL.

This rearrangement joins TRBV29-1 to TRBJ1-1; no reliable D call. CDR1 is SQVTM and CDR2 is ANQGSEA in the germline V gene. With 6 bases removed from V and 5 bases from J, the gap between germline ends came to 10 bases. The CDR3 covers 11 residues. The DNA for the CDR3 is TGCAGCGTCCAATTTAGTACTGAAGCTTTCTTT. Its translation is CSVQFSTEAFF.

The chain employs TRBV30 and TRBJ2-7, with TRBD1 matching 10 bases. The V segment lost 3 bases and the J segment 6 bases; nucleotides outside the gene matches: 5. CDR3 length: 13 amino acids. In germline, CDR1 is GTSNPN, CDR2 SVGIG (reference sequence). In DNA form, the CDR3 reads TGTGCCTGGAGGGGACAGGGGTCCATCGAGCAGTACTTC. Translation: CAWRGQGSIEQYF.

This clone was counted between two and nine times. The rearrangement uses TRBV13 and TRBJ1-3; D not certain. The germline V gene encodes CDR1 PRHDT and CDR2 FYEKMQ (reference sequence). Trimming shortened V by 0 bases and J by 9 bases, and 18 bases separated the two germline ends. The CDR3 extends over 16 amino acids. Here the CDR3 DNA reads TGTGCCAGCAGCTTAGGCCGTACGACATCGCCATCCACCATATATTTT. Residues: CASSLGRTTSPSTIYF.

The V gene is TRBV30, the J gene TRBJ2-5; no firm D call. V lost 0 bases and J 4 bases, leaving 18 bases between the germline ends. CDR1 is GTSNPN, CDR2 SVGIG, per germline (reference sequence). This CDR3 region has 16 residues. The CDR3 region has the DNA TGTGCCTGGAGTGTATATCCGGGCCCCGAGCGAGAGACCCAGTACTTC. This translates into CAWSVYPGPERETQYF.

The V gene is TRBV4-1, the J gene TRBJ1-6, with 9 bases lining up with TRBD1. There are 17 residues in the CDR3. Germline V gene data show CDR1 as MGHRA and CDR2 as YSYEKL. Germline trimming cut 4 bases from V and 1 base from J; bases unmatched to any gene: 5. The CDR3 reads CASSPTGGLSYNSPLHF. The CDR3 bases are TGCGCCAGCAGCCCCACAGGGGGCTTATCCTATAATTCACCCCTCCACTTT.

The genes are TRBV5-1 and TRBJ2-2, with D possibly called TRBD1 or TRBD2 (5 bases each). Germline values: CDR1 SGHRS, CDR2 YFSETQ. V lost 4 bases and J lost 0, with 10 bases in between. The CDR3 length is 15 residues. CDR3 protein: CASSPGPANTGELFF. As DNA, the CDR3 is TGCGCCAGCAGCCCGGGACCGGCGAACACCGGGGAGCTGTTTTTT.

The J gene is TRBJ2-2, the V gene TRBV5-1, with D unresolved. Trimming removed 3 bases from V and 1 base from J, with 7 bases in between. The CDR3 totals 14 residues. Germline V gene lookup returns CDR1 SGHRS and CDR2 YFSETQ. The CDR3 DNA is TGCGCCAGCAGCTCCTACAGGAACACCGGGGAGCTGTTTTTT. Amino acids: CASSSYRNTGELFF.

This clone appeared a single time. The V and J genes are TRBV27 and TRBJ2-5; tentatively, D is TRBD2 (5 bases). V shed 4 bases and J shed 0 bases, with 9 bases lying between them. The V gene's germline CDR1 is MNHEY and CDR2 SMNVEV (reference sequence). This CDR3 is 14 amino acids long. The CDR3 DNA reads TGTGCCAGCAGTTACGGAGGCAACCAAGAGACCCAGTACTTC. Translating gives CASSYGGNQETQYF.

The CDR3 loop reads CAWSPGGATDTQYF. The DNA for the CDR3 is TGTGCCTGGAGTCCCGGGGGGGCAACAGATACGCAGTATTTT. The J gene is TRBJ2-3, the V gene TRBV30, with 8 positions matching TRBD2. V was pared by 2 bases and J by 3 bases, with 4 bases of the junction left unmatched. This CDR3 region has 14 residues. Germline-derived CDR1 and CDR2 are GTSNPN and SVGIG (reference sequence).

The V call is TRBV5-1, the J call TRBJ2-5; D uncertain. This CDR3 comprises 13 residues. The germline V gene has CDR1 SGHRS and CDR2 YFSETQ. Trimming pared 0 bases from V and 5 bases from J, leaving 8 bases between. Written as DNA, the CDR3 is TGCGCCAGCAGCTTGGCAAGGTTGGAGACCCAGTACTTC. This sequence encodes CASSLARLETQYF.

The chain has TRBV4-1 and TRBJ2-2, with D tentatively TRBD1 (6 bases). V was trimmed by 0 bases and J by 7 bases, leaving 12 bases between them. Germline CDR1 reads MGHRA; CDR2 reads YSYEKL. This CDR3 is 15 amino acids long. The CDR3 coding sequence is TGCGCCAGCAGCCAAGAACAGGGAATCATCGGGGAGCTGTTTTTT. Protein product: CASSQEQGIIGELFF.

CDR3 bases: TGTGCCAGCAGTGAAGCCCGGGACCGACAAATTGAAGCTTTCTTT. Protein: CASSEARDRQIEAFF. The chain is built from TRBV2 and TRBJ1-1; TRBD1 is a possible D gene (5 bases). There are 15 residues in the CDR3. Germline assignment: CDR1 SNHLY and CDR2 FYNNEI. Trimming stripped 0 bases from V and 7 bases from J, with 15 bases between.

The rearrangement joins TRBV5-6 to TRBJ1-1; maybe TRBD1 (5 bases). The CDR3 covers 14 residues. Germline CDR1 and CDR2: SGHDT and YYEEEE. Trimming removed 0 bases from V and 11 bases from J, with 17 bases in between. CDR3 DNA sequence: TGTGCCAGCAGCTTGGGGACACCCAGATTGGGGGCTTTCTTT. Amino acids: CASSLGTPRLGAFF. The full variable domain, with the rest looked up from reference TRBV5-6 and TRBJ1-1, is DAGVTQSPTHLIKTRGQQVTLRCSPKSGHDTVSWYQQALGQGPQFIFQYYEEEERQRGNFPDRFSGHQFPNYSSELNVNALLLGDSALYLCASSLGTPRLGAFFGQGTRLTVV.

This rearrangement joins TRBV2 to TRBJ1-1; maybe TRBD1 (5 bases). The CDR3 contains 12 residues. Germline V gene sequence: CDR1 SNHLY, CDR2 FYNNEI. V gave up 7 bases and J gave up 10 bases, with 16 bases separating them. This chain's CDR3 is CASMGDLPGAFF. The CDR3 DNA reads as TGTGCCAGCATGGGGGACCTCCCTGGAGCTTTCTTT.

The rearrangement joins TRBV4-1 to TRBJ2-7; the match to TRBD1 covers 8 bases. The CDR3 loop spans 16 amino acids. Trimming at V came to 0 bases and at J to 0 bases, leaving 4 bases not matched to a gene. Germline CDR1 and CDR2: MGHRA and YSYEKL. The chain's CDR3 is CASSQEGDRSSYEQYF. CDR3 nucleotides: TGCGCCAGCAGCCAAGAAGGGGACAGGAGCTCCTACGAGCAGTACTTC.

Only a few counts were recorded for this clone. The chain combines TRBV7-9 with TRBJ2-1; D call uncertain. The CDR3 loop spans 11 amino acids. Trimming pared 7 bases from V and 8 bases from J, leaving 9 bases between. The germline V gene has CDR1 SEHNR and CDR2 FQNEAQ (reference sequence). CDR3 nucleotide sequence: TGTGCCAGCAAAACCGGAGATGAGCAGTTCTTC. Protein product: CASKTGDEQFF.

This clone has only a few counts. This chain joins TRBV11-2 and TRBJ2-4; the D call may be TRBD1 or TRBD2 (7 bases each). Deletions cut 3 bases from V and 9 bases from J, with 15 bases between. Germline V lookup: CDR1 SGHAT, CDR2 FQNNGV. The CDR3 has 14 residues. CDR3 amino acids: CASSLGDREGIQYF. The CDR3 nucleotides are TGTGCCAGCAGCTTGGGAGACAGGGAGGGCATTCAGTACTTC. Full variable domain (rest looked up from reference TRBV11-2 and TRBJ2-4): EAGVAQSPRYKIIEKRQSVAFWCNPISGHATLYWYQQILGQGPKLLIQFQNNGVVDDSQLPKDRFSAERLKGVDSTLKIQPAKLEDSAVYLCASSLGDREGIQYFGAGTRLSVL.